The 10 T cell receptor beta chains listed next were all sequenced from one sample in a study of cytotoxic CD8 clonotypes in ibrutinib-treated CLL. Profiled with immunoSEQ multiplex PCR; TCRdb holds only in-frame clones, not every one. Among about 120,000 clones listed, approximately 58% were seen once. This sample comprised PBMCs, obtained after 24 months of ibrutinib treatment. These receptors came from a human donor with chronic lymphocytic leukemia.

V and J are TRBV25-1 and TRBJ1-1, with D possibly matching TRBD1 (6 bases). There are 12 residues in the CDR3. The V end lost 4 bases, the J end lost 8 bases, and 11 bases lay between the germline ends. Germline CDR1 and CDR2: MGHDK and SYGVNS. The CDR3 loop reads CASSGGQKEAFF. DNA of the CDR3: TGTGCCAGCAGTGGCGGACAGAAAGAAGCTTTCTTT.

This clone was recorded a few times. CDR3 sequence: CASRWNGYEQYF. CDR3 nucleotide sequence: TGTGCCAGCAGATGGAATGGCTACGAGCAGTACTTC. The V call is TRBV2, the J call TRBJ2-7; D unresolved. Germline lookup yields CDR1 SNHLY and CDR2 FYNNEI. V lost 6 bases and J lost 3, with 9 bases in between. This CDR3 spans 12 amino acids.

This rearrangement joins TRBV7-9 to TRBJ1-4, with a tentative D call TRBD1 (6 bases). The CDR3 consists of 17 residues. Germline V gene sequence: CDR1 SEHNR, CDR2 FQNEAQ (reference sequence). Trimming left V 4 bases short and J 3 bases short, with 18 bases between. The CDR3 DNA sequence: TGTGCCAGCAGCTCCTGGGGGCAGGGATCATCTAATGAAAAACTGTTTTTT. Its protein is CASSSWGQGSSNEKLFF. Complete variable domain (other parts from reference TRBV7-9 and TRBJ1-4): DTGVSQNPRHKITKRGQNVTFRCDPISEHNRLYWYRQTLGQGPEFLTYFQNEAQLEKSRLLSDRFSAERPKGSFSTLEIQRTEQGDSAMYLCASSSWGQGSSNEKLFFGSGTQLSVL.

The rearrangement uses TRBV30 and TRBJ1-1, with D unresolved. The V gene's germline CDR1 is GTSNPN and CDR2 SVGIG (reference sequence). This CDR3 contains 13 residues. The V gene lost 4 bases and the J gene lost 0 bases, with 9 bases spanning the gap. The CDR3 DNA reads TGTGCCTGGACCCCTAACCTGAACACTGAAGCTTTCTTT. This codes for CAWTPNLNTEAFF.

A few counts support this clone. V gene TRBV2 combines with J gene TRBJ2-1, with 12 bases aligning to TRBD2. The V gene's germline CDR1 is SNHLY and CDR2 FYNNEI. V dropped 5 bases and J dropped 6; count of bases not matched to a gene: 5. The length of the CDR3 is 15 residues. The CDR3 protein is CASSRTSGVGNEQFF. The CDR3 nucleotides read TGTGCCAGCAGTCGGACTAGCGGGGTGGGCAATGAGCAGTTCTTC.

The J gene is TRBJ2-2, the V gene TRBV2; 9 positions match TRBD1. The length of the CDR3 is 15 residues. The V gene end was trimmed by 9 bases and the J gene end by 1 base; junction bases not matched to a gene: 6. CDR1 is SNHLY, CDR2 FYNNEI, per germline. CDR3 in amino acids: CASSGTGRNTGELFF. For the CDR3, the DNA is TGTGCCAGTTCCGGGACAGGGAGGAACACCGGGGAGCTGTTTTTT.

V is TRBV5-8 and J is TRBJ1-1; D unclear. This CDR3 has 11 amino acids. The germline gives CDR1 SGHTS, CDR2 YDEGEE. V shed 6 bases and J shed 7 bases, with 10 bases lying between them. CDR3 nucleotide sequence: TGTGCCAGCACGTTGGCAGGTGAAGCTTTCTTT. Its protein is CASTLAGEAFF.

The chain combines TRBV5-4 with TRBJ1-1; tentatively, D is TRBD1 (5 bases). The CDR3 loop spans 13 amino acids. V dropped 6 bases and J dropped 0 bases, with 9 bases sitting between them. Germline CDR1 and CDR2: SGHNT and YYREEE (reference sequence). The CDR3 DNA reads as TGTGCCAGCACGGGGCAGATGAACACTGAAGCTTTCTTT. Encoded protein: CASTGQMNTEAFF.

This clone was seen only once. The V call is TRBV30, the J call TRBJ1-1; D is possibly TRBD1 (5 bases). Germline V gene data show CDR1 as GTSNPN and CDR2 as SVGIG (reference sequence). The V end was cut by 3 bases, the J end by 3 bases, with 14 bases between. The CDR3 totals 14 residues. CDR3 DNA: TGTGCCTGGAGGGGGGACCGATACTACACTGAAGCTTTCTTT. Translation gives CAWRGDRYYTEAFF.

The CDR3 DNA reads as TGTGCCAGCAGACCAGGGGATGGCTACACCTTC. It specifies CASRPGDGYTF. The gene calls are TRBV6-5 and TRBJ1-2, with D possibly TRBD1 on 6 matching bases. Germline V gene data show CDR1 as MNHEY and CDR2 as SVGAGI. Trimming removed 6 bases at V and 6 bases at J, with 8 bases between. The length of the CDR3 is 11 residues.